A single sample is the source of the 19 T cell receptor beta chains below, sequenced in a study of blood T cell repertoires in COVID-19. Clones were read by immunoSEQ multiplex PCR, and TCRdb kept only the in-frame ones, dropping some. The top ten clones hold approximately 2% of a sample with over 120,000 clones, 88% of them seen once. The sequencing input was peripheral blood. Receptor source: a man aged 65 to 79 with acute or convalescent COVID-19.

This chain uses TRBV5-6 with TRBJ2-7, with D unclear. Germline CDR1 is SGHDT and CDR2 is YYEEEE. The CDR3 contains 15 residues. With 2 bases removed from V and 0 bases from J, the gap between germline ends came to 12 bases. The CDR3 here is CASSFTDGFSYEQYF. In DNA form, the CDR3 reads TGTGCCAGCAGCTTTACAGACGGATTCTCCTACGAGCAGTACTTC.

This clone has just a few counts. The chain links TRBV19 to TRBJ2-4, with 8 bases lining up with TRBD1. Germline V gene sequence: CDR1 LNHDA, CDR2 SQIVND (reference sequence). The length of the CDR3 is 15 residues. V lost 3 bases to trimming and J lost 2 bases; unmatched junction nucleotides: 3. CDR3 nucleotides: TGTGCCAGTAGTATGACAGGGGAGACCAAAAACATTCAGTACTTC. Protein: CASSMTGETKNIQYF.

This rearrangement joins TRBV4-2 to TRBJ1-1; D gene uncertain. The germline CDR1 and CDR2 sequences are LGHNA and YNFKEQ. Trimming pared 6 bases from V and 3 bases from J, leaving 5 bases between. The CDR3 extends over 11 amino acids. CDR3 sequence (DNA): TGTGCCAGCAGAGAGGACACTGAAGCTTTCTTT. Amino acids: CASREDTEAFF.

This sequence joins TRBV19 and TRBJ2-3, with 9 nucleotides matching TRBD1. The CDR3 totals 15 residues. Germline V gene lookup returns CDR1 LNHDA and CDR2 SQIVND (reference sequence). After removal of 6 bases from V and 4 bases from J, the junction contained 8 bases not matched to a gene. The CDR3 region has the DNA TGTGCCAGTAGCCCCGGGACAGGGCTCCCAGATACGCAGTATTTT. Translating it yields CASSPGTGLPDTQYF.

The chain uses TRBV7-9 and TRBJ1-1; 7 nucleotides line up with TRBD1. The CDR3 sequence is 14 residues long. J was trimmed by 2 bases and V by 6 bases; bases with no gene match: 6. Germline lookup yields CDR1 SEHNR and CDR2 FQNEAQ (reference sequence). CDR3 in amino acids: CASRPQGINTEAFF. DNA of the CDR3: TGTGCCAGCAGGCCACAGGGGATTAACACTGAAGCTTTCTTT. Supplemented by reference TRBV7-9 and TRBJ1-1, the full variable domain reads DTGVSQNPRHKITKRGQNVTFRCDPISEHNRLYWYRQTLGQGPEFLTYFQNEAQLEKSRLLSDRFSAERPKGSFSTLEIQRTEQGDSAMYLCASRPQGINTEAFFGQGTRLTVV.

The chain employs TRBV5-6 and TRBJ2-5; TRBD2 matches 8 bases. The CDR3 is 16 residues long. Germline V gene lookup returns CDR1 SGHDT and CDR2 YYEEEE. The ends lost 1 base at V and 5 bases at J; junction bases unmatched: 10. The CDR3 spells CASSLRTGGPGETQYF. The CDR3 DNA is TGTGCCAGCAGCTTGAGGACGGGAGGGCCCGGGGAGACCCAGTACTTC. The entire variable domain, with the rest obtained from reference TRBV5-6 and TRBJ2-5, is as follows: DAGVTQSPTHLIKTRGQQVTLRCSPKSGHDTVSWYQQALGQGPQFIFQYYEEEERQRGNFPDRFSGHQFPNYSSELNVNALLLGDSALYLCASSLRTGGPGETQYFGPGTRLLVL.

The chain uses TRBV5-1 and TRBJ1-2; D gene ambiguous. CDR3 length: 13 residues. The germline CDR1 and CDR2 sequences are SGHRS and YFSETQ. The V end was cut by 0 bases, the J end by 0 bases, with 3 bases between. The CDR3 here is CASSLAANYGYTF. The CDR3 coding sequence is TGCGCCAGCAGCTTGGCAGCTAACTATGGCTACACCTTC.

This chain connects TRBV11-2 to TRBJ1-2; D is unclear. Germline V gene lookup returns CDR1 SGHAT and CDR2 FQNNGV. The V end was cut by 1 base, the J end by 5 bases, with 14 bases between. This CDR3 comprises 15 residues. Here the CDR3 reads CASSLASGSNYGYTF. The CDR3 DNA reads TGTGCCAGCAGCTTAGCTTCGGGGTCCAATTATGGCTACACCTTC.

This clone was picked up one time. V and J are TRBV9 and TRBJ1-2; 10 bases are shared with TRBD1. The CDR3 is 15 amino acids. Germline V gene data show CDR1 as SGDLS and CDR2 as YYNGEE. J lost 2 bases, V lost 4 bases, and 5 bases had no gene match. The CDR3 nucleotides are TGTGCCAGCAGCAACCGGGACAGGGGAAACTATGGCTACACCTTC. Protein product: CASSNRDRGNYGYTF.

This chain joins TRBV7-9 and TRBJ2-1, with a tentative D call TRBD1 (6 bases). CDR1 is SEHNR and CDR2 is FQNEAQ in the germline V gene (reference sequence). The CDR3 spans 16 residues. Trimming took 5 bases from V and 0 from J, leaving 14 bases between them. DNA of the CDR3: TGTGCCAGCAGCCCTTCGACAGGAAGCTCCTACAATGAGCAGTTCTTC. This gives the protein CASSPSTGSSYNEQFF. The full variable domain, with the rest looked up from reference TRBV7-9 and TRBJ2-1, is DTGVSQNPRHKITKRGQNVTFRCDPISEHNRLYWYRQTLGQGPEFLTYFQNEAQLEKSRLLSDRFSAERPKGSFSTLEIQRTEQGDSAMYLCASSPSTGSSYNEQFFGPGTRLTVL.

The chain has TRBV2 and TRBJ1-6, with D perhaps TRBD1 (6 bases). The ends were cut back, 4 bases at V and 3 bases at J, with 10 bases in the middle. The germline CDR1 and CDR2 sequences are SNHLY and FYNNEI. The CDR3 loop spans 15 amino acids. For the CDR3, the DNA is TGTGCCAGCAGTGGGCAGGGGAGCTATAATTCACCCCTCCACTTT. Amino acid sequence: CASSGQGSYNSPLHF.

The chain joins TRBV5-4 to TRBJ2-5; D is unresolved. Germline CDR1 is SGHNT and CDR2 is YYREEE (reference sequence). Trimming cost V 0 bases and J 4 bases, with 7 bases left between them. The CDR3 is 13 amino acids. CDR3: CASSLAKRETQYF. The CDR3 region has the DNA TGTGCCAGCAGCTTGGCCAAGCGAGAGACCCAGTACTTC.

The chain is built from TRBV6-5 and TRBJ1-1, with no clear D. The CDR3 sequence is 14 residues long. V shed 6 bases and J shed 10 bases, with 21 bases lying between them. Germline V gene data show CDR1 as MNHEY and CDR2 as SVGAGI. The chain's CDR3 is CASRPLGREGTAFF. The CDR3 DNA is TGTGCCAGCAGACCCCTAGGTAGGGAGGGTACAGCTTTCTTT.

The chain couples TRBV4-1 to TRBJ1-5; tentative D call: TRBD1 (5 bases). V dropped 1 base and J dropped 1 base, with 11 bases sitting between them. In germline, CDR1 is MGHRA, CDR2 YSYEKL. CDR3 length: 16 residues. CDR3 bases: TGCGCCAGCAGCCAAGTGCGCGGGGGAAGCAATCAGCCCCAGCATTTT. This encodes CASSQVRGGSNQPQHF.

The rearrangement uses TRBV3-1 (or the pseudogene TRBV3-2) and TRBJ2-2, with 12 bases aligning to TRBD2. V gave up 3 bases and J gave up 4 bases; unmatched junction bases: 6. Per germline, CDR1 LGHDT and CDR2 YNNKEL (reference sequence). The CDR3 covers 17 residues. CDR3 sequence reads: CASSQTSGSFGTGELFF. The CDR3 region has the DNA TGTGCCAGCAGCCAGACTAGCGGGAGTTTCGGCACCGGGGAGCTGTTTTTT.

The chain recombines TRBV7-9 with TRBJ1-2; D unclear. In germline, CDR1 is SEHNR, CDR2 FQNEAQ (reference sequence). This CDR3 has 13 amino acids. Trimming took 1 base from V and 5 from J, leaving 8 bases between them. The CDR3 region has the DNA TGTGCCAGCAGCTTAGTCGGAGGTTATGGCTACACCTTC. Its translation: CASSLVGGYGYTF. Full variable domain (outside the CDR3, taken from reference TRBV7-9 and TRBJ1-2): DTGVSQNPRHKITKRGQNVTFRCDPISEHNRLYWYRQTLGQGPEFLTYFQNEAQLEKSRLLSDRFSAERPKGSFSTLEIQRTEQGDSAMYLCASSLVGGYGYTFGSGTRLTVV.

V and J are TRBV19 and TRBJ1-6; D is unresolved. The CDR3 covers 13 residues. CDR1 and CDR2 from the germline V gene are LNHDA and SQIVND (reference sequence). V shed 2 bases and J shed 8 bases, with 7 bases lying between them. CDR3 protein: CASSIKGDSPLHF. CDR3 coding DNA: TGTGCCAGTAGTATAAAGGGAGATTCACCCCTCCACTTT.

The chain has TRBV5-1 and TRBJ1-2; 8 bases line up with TRBD1. CDR1 SGHRS and CDR2 YFSETQ come from the germline V gene. J was trimmed by 3 bases and V by 4 bases; bases with no gene match: 5. This CDR3 has 14 amino acids. CDR3 sequence: CASSRPGGDYGYTF. CDR3 sequence (DNA): TGCGCCAGCAGCCGGCCAGGGGGCGACTATGGCTACACCTTC.

This chain joins TRBV7-9 and TRBJ1-4; tentative D call: TRBD1 (6 bases). This CDR3 has 15 amino acids. V lost 4 bases and J lost 4, with 13 bases in between. The germline V gene has CDR1 SEHNR and CDR2 FQNEAQ (reference sequence). As DNA, the CDR3 is TGTGCCAGCAGCTCCGGACAGACCAATAATGAAAAACTGTTTTTT. Translation gives CASSSGQTNNEKLFF.